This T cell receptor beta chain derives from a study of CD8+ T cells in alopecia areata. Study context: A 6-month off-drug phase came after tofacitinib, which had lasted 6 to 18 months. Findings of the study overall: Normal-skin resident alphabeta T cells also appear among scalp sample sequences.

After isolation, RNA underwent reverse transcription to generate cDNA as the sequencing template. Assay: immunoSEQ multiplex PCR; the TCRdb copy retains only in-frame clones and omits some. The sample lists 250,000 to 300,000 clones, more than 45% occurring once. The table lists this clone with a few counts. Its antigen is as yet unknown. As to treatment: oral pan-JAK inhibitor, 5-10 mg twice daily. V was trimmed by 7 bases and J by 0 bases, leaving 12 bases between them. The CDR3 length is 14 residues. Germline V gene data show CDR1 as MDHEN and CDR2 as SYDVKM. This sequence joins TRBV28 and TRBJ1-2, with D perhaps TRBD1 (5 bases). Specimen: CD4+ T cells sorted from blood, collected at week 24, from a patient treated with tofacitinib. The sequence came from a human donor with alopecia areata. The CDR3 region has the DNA TGTGCCAGCACCCGCGGGACGGCTAACTATGGCTACACCTTC. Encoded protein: CASTRGTANYGYTF.